These 8 T cell receptor beta chains came from one sample sequenced in a study of shared clonotypes between healthy human individuals. Naive CD8 populations comprised CD45RO-negative cells positively selected for CCR7, excluding terminally differentiated effector memory CD45RA+ cells. TCRdb keeps only in-frame clones here, not all; method: immunoSEQ multiplex PCR. The sample has 2 million to 2.5 million clones, roughly 94% seen once. Sequencing used naive CD8+ T cells sorted from blood. These receptor sequences come from a man younger than 30 in good health.

The genes are TRBV5-4 and TRBJ1-2; D unresolved. Trimming left V 3 bases short and J 2 bases short, with 17 bases between. The CDR3 contains 16 residues. Germline CDR1 and CDR2: SGHNT and YYREEE (reference sequence). CDR3: CASSSTRTDSNYGYTF. The DNA of the CDR3 is TGTGCCAGCAGCTCGACGAGGACCGATTCAAACTATGGCTACACCTTC.

In the case of this clone: In the same sample, other DNA sequences code for this CDR3. This sequence joins TRBV7-8 and TRBJ2-7; TRBD1 aligns across 7 bases. Germline CDR1 reads SGHVS; CDR2 reads FQNEAQ. V was pared by 6 bases and J by 1 base, with 6 bases of the junction left unmatched. The CDR3 extends over 14 amino acids. In DNA form, the CDR3 reads TGTGCCAGCAGTCCAGGGGGTTTTTCCTACGAGCAGTACTTC. As protein: CASSPGGFSYEQYF.

V is TRBV5-4 and J is TRBJ2-7; tentatively, D is TRBD2 (6 bases). CDR3 size: 13 residues. Germline V gene data show CDR1 as SGHNT and CDR2 as YYREEE (reference sequence). V lost 5 bases to trimming and J lost 5 bases, with 14 bases between them. The CDR3 protein is CASRAGGGDEQYF. CDR3 in DNA: TGTGCCAGCAGGGCGGGCGGAGGGGACGAGCAGTACTTC.

The chain couples TRBV7-3 to TRBJ2-3; D may be TRBD1 or TRBD2 (6 bases each). The V and J ends lost 5 bases and 4 bases respectively, with 13 bases between them. Germline CDR1 reads SGHTA; CDR2 reads FQGTGA. This CDR3 has 14 residues. The CDR3 here is CASSPSGAPDTQYF. CDR3 bases: TGTGCCAGCAGCCCATCGGGGGCCCCAGATACGCAGTATTTT.

Details on this clone: A much larger clone lies a single base off, so this may be a read error. This chain links TRBV27 with TRBJ1-2; D gene uncertain. Germline values: CDR1 MNHEY, CDR2 SMNVEV (reference sequence). V lost 2 bases, J lost 4 bases, and 2 bases lay in between. This CDR3 spans 11 amino acids. The CDR3 nucleotides read TGTGCCAGCAGTTTAGGCTATGGCTACACCTTC. It codes for CASSLGYGYTF.

This clone was observed a few times. Other DNA variants within this sample encode the same CDR3. This chain joins TRBV30 and TRBJ1-5; no definite D call. This CDR3 is 14 amino acids long. Germline-derived CDR1 and CDR2 are GTSNPN and SVGIG (reference sequence). V was pared by 5 bases and J by 0 bases, with 11 bases between. This CDR3 reads CAWGGENSNQPQHF. The DNA for the CDR3 is TGTGCCTGGGGAGGAGAAAATAGCAATCAGCCCCAGCATTTT.

This chain connects TRBV4-1 to TRBJ2-3; 8 bases agree with TRBD1. The V gene's germline CDR1 is MGHRA and CDR2 YSYEKL. The junction had 1 base not matched to a gene; V was cut back by 1 base and J by 4 bases. The CDR3 has 14 residues. CDR3 DNA: TGCGCCAGCAGCCAAGTACAGGGGGCAGATACGCAGTATTTT. Protein product: CASSQVQGADTQYF.

The chain recombines TRBV18 with TRBJ1-4; D uncertain. The germline gives CDR1 KGHSH, CDR2 LQKENI. CDR3 length: 16 amino acids. Trimming cost V 6 bases and J 1 base, with 15 bases left between them. The chain's CDR3 is CASSPFKMGTNEKLFF. CDR3 sequence (DNA): TGTGCCAGCTCCCCGTTTAAGATGGGAACTAATGAAAAACTGTTTTTT.